This TCR beta chain was sequenced during a study of Graves' ophthalmopathy and Graves' hyperthyroidism (dated by TCRdb to 2017 to 2018). For the wider study: Hyperthyroidism was defined as stable when no progression to ophthalmopathy occurred within 18 months of follow-up. The study used TCR beta repertoire signatures to distinguish Graves' ophthalmopathy from Graves' hyperthyroidism and to predict progression to ophthalmopathy. In total, 135 blood samples were TCR-sequenced: approximately 42 ophthalmopathy, some 80 hyperthyroidism and about 17 hyperthyroidism-to-ophthalmopathy patients. To explore V-J signatures that separate ophthalmopathy from hyperthyroidism, a discovery set of 100 patients was enrolled, consisting of about 45 with ophthalmopathy and 55 to 65 with stable hyperthyroidism. An independent validation cohort comprised around 19 hyperthyroidism patients and around 16 patients who later progressed from hyperthyroidism to ophthalmopathy. In roughly 6 hyperthyroidism patients, T-cell repertoires of thyroid tissue and blood were compared. Following sample collection, hyperthyroidism patients were given methimazole at a starting dose of 30 mg daily, and ophthalmopathy patients were given high-dose intravenous methylprednisolone. Summary of the overall study and its limitations: Most expanded thyroid clonotypes with frequency above 0.001 were also detected in blood, suggesting blood repertoires may reflect the thyroid immune response. Sample size was not statistically predetermined, and group allocation was not concealed from the investigators. In validation, the model predicted ophthalmopathy progression with about 70% sensitivity and about 77% specificity; around twelve predicted patients were CT-confirmed with GO in a median of 6.5 months. In cross-validation, the 13-signature model distinguished ophthalmopathy from stable hyperthyroidism with about 87% sensitivity and nearly 82% specificity, and in the test set the corresponding values were about 80% and 75%.

Reading the germline V gene (reference sequence) gives CDR1 DFQATT and CDR2 SNEGSKA. V and J are truncated by 3 bases and 3 bases respectively, leaving an intervening sequence of 8 bases. The CDR3 has 12 amino acids, counting the end cysteine and phenylalanine. The entry retains the CDR3 DNA only, 36 bases that are in frame from base 1. TCR beta CDR3 regions were amplified from RNA transcripts for repertoire sequencing. The first round of RT-PCR was done with HTBI primers and the Qiagen OneStep RT-PCR kit, and was followed by a second round of multiplex PCR, then size selection and purification. Libraries were sequenced paired-end with 100 bp reads on an Illumina HiSeq2000. From the authors' description of their analysis: SOAPnuke was used to process the reads, throwing out any read that had adapters, had uncalled bases, had a mean Phred below 15, or lacked an exact constant-primer or identifier match. COPE v1.2.5 was used to merge the high-quality paired reads. Unique nucleotide sequences were defined as clonotypes and aligned to IMGT TRB V, D and J references using MiTCR v1.1. Analysis was restricted to V-J combinations with a frequency above 0.0001, which covered 98% to 99.2% of repertoires. For each V-J combination, a TCR clonal expansion and chaos score was defined as F50 clonal expansion divided by the chaos observed in the TCRdist matrix. Welch's t-statistics and random forest were used to narrow the features down to about twelve V-J combinations, which were then fed into a naive Bayes classifier. Thyroid-blood repertoire similarity was quantified with the Morisita-Horn index. The public sequencing data were trimmed at Q25 with fastp and processed into clonotypes with MiXCR by TCRdb, which kept only in-frame beta chains. Identical CDR3 protein sequences are pooled into one entry, listed with their most common genes and DNA. These V and J calls originate from TCRdb's pipeline instead of the authors' own analysis. Here the sample has approximately 540,000 distinct CDR3 sequences; less than 45% occur a single time. In total, the top ten clones hold 3.5% to 5% of the sample.

Hyperthyroidism patients were newly diagnosed, with disease duration under 2 months, and aged 18 to 65 years. Patients with other autoimmune diseases, uncontrolled infections, pregnancy or lactation were excluded. Diagnosis was based on clinical symptoms, serum thyroxine, TRAb, thyroid ultrasound and orbital computed tomography. Total RNA was extracted with Trizol reagent and quality-checked on an Agilent 2100 Bioanalyzer. Remarks on this clonotype: Its antigen target is currently unknown. No much larger clone exists at a distance of one base, and base qualities are not known.

The TCR sequence derives from an adult man with Graves' hyperthyroidism. The sequence links TRBV20-1 to TRBJ1-1, with the D gene not confidently named. The sample comprised peripheral blood or thyroid tissue (not recorded which). The CDR3 region: CSASGPDTEAFF. The DNA reads as follows: TGCAGTGCTAGCGGACCGGACACTGAAGCTTTCTTT.